This TCR beta chain was documented in a study of blood T cell repertoires in COVID-19. Background on the study: Samples came from the United States, Italy and Spain, spanning acute and convalescent COVID-19. The analysed material was cDNA or gDNA that came from T cells, B-cell-depleted T cells, or PBMCs.

Germline CDR1 and CDR2: GTSNPN and SVGIG (reference sequence). The CDR3 has 15 amino acids. V gave up 1 base and J gave up 3 bases; unmatched junction bases: 5. Sequencing was performed with immunoSEQ multiplex PCR; in TCRdb, only in-frame clones are kept and a portion is missing. This table holds about 140,000 clones, around 84% found once. This sequence originates from a human donor in a cohort sampled during active COVID-19. This chain links TRBV30 with TRBJ1-3, with 8 bases fitting TRBD1. Sequenced sample: peripheral blood. The CDR3 DNA sequence: TGTGCCTGGAGTGGGACAGGGTCGGGTGGAAACACCATATATTTT. Translating gives CAWSGTGSGGNTIYF.